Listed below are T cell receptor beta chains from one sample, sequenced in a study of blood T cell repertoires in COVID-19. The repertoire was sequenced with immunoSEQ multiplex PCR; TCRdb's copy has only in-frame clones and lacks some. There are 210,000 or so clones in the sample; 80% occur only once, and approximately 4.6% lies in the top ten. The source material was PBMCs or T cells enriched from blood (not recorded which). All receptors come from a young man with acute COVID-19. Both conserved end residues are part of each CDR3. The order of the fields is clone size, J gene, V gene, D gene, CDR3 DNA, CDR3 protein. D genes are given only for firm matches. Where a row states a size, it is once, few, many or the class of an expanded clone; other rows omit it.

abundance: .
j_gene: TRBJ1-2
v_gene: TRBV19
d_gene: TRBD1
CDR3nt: TGTGCCAGTAGTACCCATGACAGGGGGCTTGGCTACACCTTC
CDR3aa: CASSTHDRGLGYTF

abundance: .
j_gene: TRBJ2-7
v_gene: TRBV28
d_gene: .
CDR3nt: TGTGCCAGCAGACAGGGAGACTACGAGCAGTACTTC
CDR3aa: CASRQGDYEQYF

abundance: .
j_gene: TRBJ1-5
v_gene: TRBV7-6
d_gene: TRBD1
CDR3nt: TGTGCCAGCAGCTCCGGGACAGGGGCTTTTGGCAATCAGCCCCAGCATTTT
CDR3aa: CASSSGTGAFGNQPQHF

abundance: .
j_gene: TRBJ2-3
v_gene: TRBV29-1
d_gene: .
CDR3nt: TGCAGCGTTGACCCTGCGACTAGGTATTTT
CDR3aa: CSVDPATRYF

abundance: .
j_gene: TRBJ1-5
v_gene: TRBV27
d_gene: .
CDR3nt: TGTGCCAGCAGCAAAACGGATCAGCCCCAGCATTTT
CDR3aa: CASSKTDQPQHF

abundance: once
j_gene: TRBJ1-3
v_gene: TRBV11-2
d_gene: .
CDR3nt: TGTGCCAGCAGCCCGGGGGGCGGCTCTGGAAACACCATATATTTT
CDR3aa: CASSPGGGSGNTIYF

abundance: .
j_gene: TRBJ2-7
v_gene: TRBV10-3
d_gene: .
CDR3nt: TGTGCCATCAGTCAACCACAGGCCAGCTCCTACGAGCAGTACTTC
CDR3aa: CAISQPQASSYEQYF

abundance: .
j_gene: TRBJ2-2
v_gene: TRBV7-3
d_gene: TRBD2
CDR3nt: TGTGCCAGCAGCCCTGGACTAGCGGGGGCGAACACCGGGGAGCTGTTTTTT
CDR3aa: CASSPGLAGANTGELFF

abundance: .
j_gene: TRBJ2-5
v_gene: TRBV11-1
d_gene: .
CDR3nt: TGTGCCAGCAGCTTAGACATCCAAGAGACCCAGTACTTC
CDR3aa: CASSLDIQETQYF

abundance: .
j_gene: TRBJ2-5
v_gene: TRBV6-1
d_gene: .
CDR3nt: TGTGCCAGCAGTGACGGCGGAAACTCCCAAGAGACCCAGTACTTC
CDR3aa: CASSDGGNSQETQYF

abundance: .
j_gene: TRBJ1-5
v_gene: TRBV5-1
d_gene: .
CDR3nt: TGCGCCAGCAGCCCAGGGCCCAATCAGCCCCAGCATTTT
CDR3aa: CASSPGPNQPQHF

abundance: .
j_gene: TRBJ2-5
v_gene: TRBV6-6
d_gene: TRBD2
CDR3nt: TGTGCCAGCAGTTCTAGCGGGGTTCTAGAGACCCAGTACTTC
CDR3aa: CASSSSGVLETQYF

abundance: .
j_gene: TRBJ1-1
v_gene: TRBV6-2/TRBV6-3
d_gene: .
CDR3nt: TGTGCCAGCAGTTACGGGGGGGTTCCTGAAGCTTTCTTT
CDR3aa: CASSYGGVPEAFF

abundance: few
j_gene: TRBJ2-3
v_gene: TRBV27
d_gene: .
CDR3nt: TGTGCCAGCAGTTTATTACCCAGGGGTGATACGCAGTATTTT
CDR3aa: CASSLLPRGDTQYF

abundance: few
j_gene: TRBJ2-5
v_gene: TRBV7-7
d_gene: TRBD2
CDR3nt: TGTGCCAGCAGCTTAGCGTCTAGCGGGCACCAAGAGACCCAGTACTTC
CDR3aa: CASSLASSGHQETQYF

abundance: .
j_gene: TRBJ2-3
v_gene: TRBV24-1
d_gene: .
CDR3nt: TGTGCCACCAAAGAGGGATCGGCAGATACGCAGTATTTT
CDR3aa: CATKEGSADTQYF

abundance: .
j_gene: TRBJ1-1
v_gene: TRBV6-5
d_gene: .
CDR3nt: TGTGCCAGCAGACGAAGTGGAGGGACTGAAGCTTTCTTT
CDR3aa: CASRRSGGTEAFF

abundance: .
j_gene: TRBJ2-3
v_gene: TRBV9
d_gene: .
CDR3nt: TGTGCCAGCAGCTCCCTTAGCCGAAGCACAGATACGCAGTATTTT
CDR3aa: CASSSLSRSTDTQYF

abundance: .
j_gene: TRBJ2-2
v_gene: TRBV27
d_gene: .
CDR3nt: TGTGCCAGCAGTTCCACAGGGAAGTGGACCGGGGAGCTGTTTTTT
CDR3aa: CASSSTGKWTGELFF

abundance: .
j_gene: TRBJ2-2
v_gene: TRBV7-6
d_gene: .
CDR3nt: TGTGCCAGCAGCTTAGCCATCCAGGGTGCGAACACCGGGGAGCTGTTTTTT
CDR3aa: CASSLAIQGANTGELFF

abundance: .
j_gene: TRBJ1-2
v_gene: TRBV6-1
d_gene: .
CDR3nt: TGTGCCAGCAGTGAAGCGACTCAAAGTTACACCTTC
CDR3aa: CASSEATQSYTF

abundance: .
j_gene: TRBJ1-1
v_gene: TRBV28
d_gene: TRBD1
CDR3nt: TGTGCCAGCAGTTCTTACAGGGGGGGGACTGAAGCTTTCTTT
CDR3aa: CASSSYRGGTEAFF

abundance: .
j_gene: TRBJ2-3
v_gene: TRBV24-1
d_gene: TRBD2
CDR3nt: TGTGCCACCAGTGACCTCGGACTAGCCCCTAGCACAGATACGCAGTATTTT
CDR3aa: CATSDLGLAPSTDTQYF

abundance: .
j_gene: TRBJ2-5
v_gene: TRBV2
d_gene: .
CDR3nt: TGTGCCAGCAACCCCGGGACACCCGAAGAGACCCAGTACTTC
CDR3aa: CASNPGTPEETQYF

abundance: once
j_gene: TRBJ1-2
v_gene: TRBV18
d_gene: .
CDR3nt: TGTGCCAGCTCTCAGGCAGCCCTCTATGGCTACACCTTC
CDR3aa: CASSQAALYGYTF

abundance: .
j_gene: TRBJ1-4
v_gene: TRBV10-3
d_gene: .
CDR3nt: TGTGCCATCAGTGCTGGGGCCGCCTCAACTAATGAAAAACTGTTTTTT
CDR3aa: CAISAGAASTNEKLFF

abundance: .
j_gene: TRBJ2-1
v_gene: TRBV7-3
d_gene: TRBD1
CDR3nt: TGTGCCAGCAGCTTACTGACCACAGCAGGGGGCGATGAGCAGTTCTTC
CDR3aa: CASSLLTTAGGDEQFF

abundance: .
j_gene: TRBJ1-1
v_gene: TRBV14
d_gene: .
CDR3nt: TGTGCCAGCAGCCAAGAACGGTTCTCTGAAGCTTTCTTT
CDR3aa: CASSQERFSEAFF

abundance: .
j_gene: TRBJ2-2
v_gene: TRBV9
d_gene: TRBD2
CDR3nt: TGTGCCAGCAGCACCCAGACTAGCGGGGGGAGCTCCGGGGAGCTGTTTTTT
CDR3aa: CASSTQTSGGSSGELFF

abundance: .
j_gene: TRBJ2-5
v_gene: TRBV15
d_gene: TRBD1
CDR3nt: TGTGCCACCAGCAGGCCGGGACAGGGGCAAGAGACCCAGTACTTC
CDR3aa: CATSRPGQGQETQYF

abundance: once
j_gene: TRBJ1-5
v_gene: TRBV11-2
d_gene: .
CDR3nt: TGTGCCAGCAGTCCTGACGGAAGACAGAGCAATCAGCCCCAGCATTTT
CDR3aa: CASSPDGRQSNQPQHF

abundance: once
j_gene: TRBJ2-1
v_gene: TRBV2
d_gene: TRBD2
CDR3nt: TGTGCCAGCAGGGAACTAGCGGGGGCCTACAATGAGCAGTTCTTC
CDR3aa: CASRELAGAYNEQFF

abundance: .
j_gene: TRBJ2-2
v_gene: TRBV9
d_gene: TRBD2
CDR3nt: TGTGCCAGCAGCGGACTAGCGGGGTCCACCGGGGAGCTGTTTTTT
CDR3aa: CASSGLAGSTGELFF

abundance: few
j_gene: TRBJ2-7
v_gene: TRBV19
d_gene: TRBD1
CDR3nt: TGTGCCAGTAGGACACAGGGGGCGGGTTCCTACGAGCAGTACTTC
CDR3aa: CASRTQGAGSYEQYF

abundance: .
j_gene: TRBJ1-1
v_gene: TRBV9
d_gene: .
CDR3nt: TGTGCCAGCAGCCCCGCGGGGCGCGCCCTTGAAGCTTTCTTT
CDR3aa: CASSPAGRALEAFF

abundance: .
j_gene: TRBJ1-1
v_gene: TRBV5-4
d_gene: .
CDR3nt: TGTGCCAGCAGCGTTGGACAGTTGAACACTGAAGCTTTCTTT
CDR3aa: CASSVGQLNTEAFF

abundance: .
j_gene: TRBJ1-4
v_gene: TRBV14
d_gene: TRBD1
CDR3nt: TGTGCCAGCAGCCAGATGACAGGGGGCCAAGAAAAACTGTTTTTT
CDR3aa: CASSQMTGGQEKLFF

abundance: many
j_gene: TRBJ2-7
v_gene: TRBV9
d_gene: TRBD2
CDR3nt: TGTGCCAGCAGCGTGGTCCCGGGGGGGCCCAACGAGCAGTACTTC
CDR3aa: CASSVVPGGPNEQYF

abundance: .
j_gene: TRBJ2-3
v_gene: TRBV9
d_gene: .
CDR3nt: TGTGCCAGCAGCTTCGGAGTTTCGGGCACAGATACGCAGTATTTT
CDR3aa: CASSFGVSGTDTQYF

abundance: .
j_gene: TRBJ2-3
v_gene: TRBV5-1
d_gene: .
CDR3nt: TGCGCCAGCAGCTTTAAGGCGGGCCTGGGCACAGATACGCAGTATTTT
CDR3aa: CASSFKAGLGTDTQYF

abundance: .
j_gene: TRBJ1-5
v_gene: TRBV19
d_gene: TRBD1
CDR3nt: TGTGCCAGTTCCCCCTGGACAGGAGACCAGCCCCAGCATTTT
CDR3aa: CASSPWTGDQPQHF

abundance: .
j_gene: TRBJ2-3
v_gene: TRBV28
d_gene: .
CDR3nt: TGTGCCAGCAGTCAAAGCACAGATACGCAGTATTTT
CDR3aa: CASSQSTDTQYF

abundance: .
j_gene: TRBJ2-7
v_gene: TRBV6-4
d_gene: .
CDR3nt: TGTGCCAGCAGTGACTCCAAGGGAGCCTACGAGCAGTACTTC
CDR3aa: CASSDSKGAYEQYF

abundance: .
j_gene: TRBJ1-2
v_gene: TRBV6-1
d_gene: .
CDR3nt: TGTGCCAGCAGTGAGTTGTGGTCCGAGGGCTACACCTTC
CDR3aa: CASSELWSEGYTF

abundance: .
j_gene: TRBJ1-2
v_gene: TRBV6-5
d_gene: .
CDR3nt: TGTGCCAGCAGATCCCATAACTATGGCTACACCTTC
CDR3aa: CASRSHNYGYTF

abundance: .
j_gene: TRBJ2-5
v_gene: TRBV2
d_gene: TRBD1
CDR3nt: TGTGCCAGCCGAAAGGAGACAGGGGGCCAAGAGACCCAGTACTTC
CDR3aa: CASRKETGGQETQYF

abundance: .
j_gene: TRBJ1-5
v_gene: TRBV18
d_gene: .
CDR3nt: TGTGCCAGCTCACCCGCGGACAGTAGCAATCAGCCCCAGCATTTT
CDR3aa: CASSPADSSNQPQHF

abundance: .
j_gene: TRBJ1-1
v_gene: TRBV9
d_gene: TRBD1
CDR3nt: TGTGCCAGCAGCGGACAGGGGGTATCTGAAGCTTTCTTT
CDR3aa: CASSGQGVSEAFF

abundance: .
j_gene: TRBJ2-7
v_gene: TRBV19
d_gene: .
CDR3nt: TGTGCCAGTAGTATAGATTGGGCCGCTACCTACGAGCAGTACTTC
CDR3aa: CASSIDWAATYEQYF

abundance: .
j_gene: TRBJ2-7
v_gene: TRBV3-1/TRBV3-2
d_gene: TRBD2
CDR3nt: TGTGCCAGCAGCCAAGATTGGACTAGCGGCGTCTACGAGCAGTACTTC
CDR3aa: CASSQDWTSGVYEQYF

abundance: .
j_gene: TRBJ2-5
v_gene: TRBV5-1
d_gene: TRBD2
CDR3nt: TGCGCCAGCAGCTTGGCGGGACTAGCGGGGGAGACCCAGTACTTC
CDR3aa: CASSLAGLAGETQYF

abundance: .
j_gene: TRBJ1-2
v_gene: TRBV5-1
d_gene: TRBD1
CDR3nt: TGCGCCAGCAGCCCGAACGCCGGGACAGGGGGTTCCTATGGCTACACCTTC
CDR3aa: CASSPNAGTGGSYGYTF